This T cell receptor (beta chain) is drawn from a study of blood T cells in healthy people across ages. Study-wide results and limits: The unsorted PBMCs prevented any conclusive comparison of naive versus antigen-experienced cells. As age increased, TCR beta diversity per million T cells fell in a roughly linear fashion.

Comments on this clonotype: What it binds is not known.

CDR3 length: 14 amino acids. Germline CDR1 is MNHNS and CDR2 is SASEGT. A sample-barcoded 5' primer and a J-beta primer mix were used in a second PCR of about 7 to 12 cycles. Using its own MiXCR run on the 5' RACE reads, TCRdb lists one record per CDR3 protein. Of about 560,000 distinct CDR3 sequences listed, 27% are singletons. The data also belong to a second study, concerning T cells of mothers and their children. From that second work: Pairs that are related and pairs that are unrelated have TCR recombination output shaped similarly by thymic selection. The overlap seen between related mothers and children slightly exceeded that of unrelated pairs, though not significantly.

The rearrangement uses TRBV6-1 and TRBJ2-5; D perhaps matches TRBD2 (6 bases). The DNA end lines up better with TRBJ2-7; the J call may be wrong. Sequencing was performed on blood. This TCR derives from a boy aged 2-15 years in good health. For the CDR3, the DNA is TGTGCCAGCATACCGGGACTGACAAACTACGAGCAGTACTTC. The encoded protein is CASIPGLTNYEQYF.